The source of this T cell receptor (beta chain) is a study of T cells of healthy individuals. This clonotype was recorded a few times. The ends were cut back, 4 bases at V and 5 bases at J, with 13 bases in the middle. This CDR3 region has 13 residues. Germline V gene sequence: CDR1 SQVTM, CDR2 ANQGSEA. One entry per CDR3 protein results from TCRdb running MiXCR on the 5' RACE reads. The sample shows 95,000 to 100,000 distinct CDR3 sequences, approximately 15% of them seen only once. The clonotype was recovered from a human donor in good health. The rearrangement uses TRBV29-1 and TRBJ2-3; a possible D gene is TRBD1 (5 bases). The CDR3 DNA is TGCAGCGTTGGTTCCAGGGCCCGAGATACGCAGTATTTT. Protein: CSVGSRARDTQYF.